This entry lists 9 T cell receptor beta chains sequenced from one sample in a study of PD-1 blockade in classical Hodgkin lymphoma. The time point: cycle 4 day 1 (C4D1), after six to seven weeks of nivolumab. After autologous stem cell transplantation all patients relapsed, and prior brentuximab vedotin exposure differed between cohorts. It was by magnetic negative selection that CD4+ T cells were purified from thawed PBMCs. The assay was immunoSEQ multiplex PCR, and TCRdb's table has in-frame clones only and misses some. The data show 29,000 or so clones, with roughly 80% seen just once and around 0.6% held by the top ten. The sample in question was CD4+ T cells from blood, obtained before the fourth cycle of nivolumab. The source of these receptors is a human donor with classical Hodgkin lymphoma.

V usage is TRBV7-8 and J usage is TRBJ1-1; D perhaps matches TRBD1 (5 bases). The germline gives CDR1 SGHVS, CDR2 FQNEAQ. CDR3 length: 15 residues. Trimming pared 2 bases from V and 0 bases from J, leaving 10 bases between. The CDR3 is CASSLIRDLNTEAFF. The CDR3, as DNA: TGTGCCAGCAGCTTAATACGGGACCTGAACACTGAAGCTTTCTTT.

V usage is TRBV10-1 and J usage is TRBJ1-6, with a tentative D call TRBD1 (5 bases). Per the germline V gene, CDR1 is WNHNN and CDR2 is SYGVQD (reference sequence). Trimming took 6 bases from V and 5 from J, leaving 11 bases between them. The CDR3 is 14 residues long. CDR3 residues: CASSSGQDNSPLHF. The CDR3 nucleotides are TGCGCCAGCAGCTCCGGACAAGATAATTCACCCCTCCACTTT.

The chain has TRBV5-1 and TRBJ2-5; 10 bases are a match to TRBD2. J gave up 2 bases and V 0 bases, and 1 base lay outside the gene matches. Germline V gene lookup returns CDR1 SGHRS and CDR2 YFSETQ. This CDR3 is 15 amino acids long. CDR3 protein: CASSLGSGGQETQYF. The DNA of the CDR3 is TGCGCCAGCAGCTTGGGTAGCGGGGGGCAAGAGACCCAGTACTTC.

CDR3 region: CASSGTTRNTEAFF. The CDR3 region has the DNA TGTGCCAGCAGCGGGACTACCCGGAACACTGAAGCTTTCTTT. The rearrangement links TRBV9 to TRBJ1-1; D is uncertain. Germline CDR1 and CDR2: SGDLS and YYNGEE. The V end was cut by 3 bases, the J end by 1 base, with 10 bases between. The CDR3 extends over 14 amino acids.

This CDR3 reads CASSLGVIAGEETQYF. DNA of the CDR3: TGTGCCAGCAGCTTAGGGGTGATAGCGGGGGAGGAGACCCAGTACTTC. The genes are TRBV7-3 and TRBJ2-5; 9 bases align to TRBD2. The V gene end was trimmed by 2 bases and the J gene end by 5 bases; junction bases not matched to a gene: 9. Per the germline V gene, CDR1 is SGHTA and CDR2 is FQGTGA. This CDR3 is 16 amino acids long.

The V call is TRBV11-2, the J call TRBJ1-1; D is uncertain. V lost 8 bases and J lost 5, with 15 bases in between. CDR1 SGHAT and CDR2 FQNNGV come from the germline V gene. This CDR3 comprises 13 residues. CDR3 nucleotides: TGTGCCAGCGCAAGTTCTCAAGTAACTGAAGCTTTCTTT. Protein: CASASSQVTEAFF. Combining the CDR3 with reference TRBV11-2 and TRBJ1-1 gives the whole variable domain EAGVAQSPRYKIIEKRQSVAFWCNPISGHATLYWYQQILGQGPKLLIQFQNNGVVDDSQLPKDRFSAERLKGVDSTLKIQPAKLEDSAVYLCASASSQVTEAFFGQGTRLTVV.

This clone has just a few counts. The genes are TRBV5-1 and TRBJ1-6; no clear D. This CDR3 is built from 14 residues. Trimming shortened V by 0 bases and J by 7 bases, and 8 bases separated the two germline ends. Germline-derived CDR1 and CDR2 are SGHRS and YFSETQ. This CDR3 is CASSLEPPNSPLHF. CDR3 coding DNA: TGCGCCAGCAGCTTGGAACCGCCGAATTCACCCCTCCACTTT.

The chain is built from TRBV7-9 and TRBJ2-7, with TRBD2 identical over 8 bases. Losses at the gene ends were 3 bases for V and 0 bases for J; bases not matched to a gene: 4. Germline V gene data show CDR1 as SEHNR and CDR2 as FQNEAQ (reference sequence). The CDR3 totals 15 residues. The CDR3, as DNA: TGTGCCAGCAGCTTGGAGCGGGGGCACTCCTACGAGCAGTACTTC. Protein product: CASSLERGHSYEQYF.

The gene calls are TRBV6-6 and TRBJ2-5; 8 nucleotides agree with TRBD2. The ends lost 0 bases at V and 5 bases at J; junction bases unmatched: 5. Germline assignment: CDR1 MNHNY and CDR2 SVGAGI (reference sequence). CDR3 length: 15 amino acids. The CDR3 here is CASSYSGGARETQYF. DNA for the CDR3: TGTGCCAGCAGTTACTCCGGGGGGGCCCGGGAGACCCAGTACTTC.